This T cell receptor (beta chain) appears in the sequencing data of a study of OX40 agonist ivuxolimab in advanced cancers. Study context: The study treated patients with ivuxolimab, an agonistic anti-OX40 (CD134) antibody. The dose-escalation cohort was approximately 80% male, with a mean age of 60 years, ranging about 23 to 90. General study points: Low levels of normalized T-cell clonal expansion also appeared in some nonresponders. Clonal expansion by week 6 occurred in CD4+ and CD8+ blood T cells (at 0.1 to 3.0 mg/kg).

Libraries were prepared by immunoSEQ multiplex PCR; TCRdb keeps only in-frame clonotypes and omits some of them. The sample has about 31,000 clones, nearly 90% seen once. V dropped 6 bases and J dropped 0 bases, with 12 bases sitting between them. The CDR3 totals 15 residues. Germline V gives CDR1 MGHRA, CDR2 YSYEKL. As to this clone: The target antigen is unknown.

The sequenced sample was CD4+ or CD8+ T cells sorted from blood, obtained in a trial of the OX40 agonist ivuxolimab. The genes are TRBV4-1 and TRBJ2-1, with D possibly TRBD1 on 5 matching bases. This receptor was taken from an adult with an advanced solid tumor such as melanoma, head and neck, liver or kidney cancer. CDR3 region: CASRQEPSSYNEQFF. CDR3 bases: TGCGCCAGCAGACAGGAACCCAGCTCCTACAATGAGCAGTTCTTC.